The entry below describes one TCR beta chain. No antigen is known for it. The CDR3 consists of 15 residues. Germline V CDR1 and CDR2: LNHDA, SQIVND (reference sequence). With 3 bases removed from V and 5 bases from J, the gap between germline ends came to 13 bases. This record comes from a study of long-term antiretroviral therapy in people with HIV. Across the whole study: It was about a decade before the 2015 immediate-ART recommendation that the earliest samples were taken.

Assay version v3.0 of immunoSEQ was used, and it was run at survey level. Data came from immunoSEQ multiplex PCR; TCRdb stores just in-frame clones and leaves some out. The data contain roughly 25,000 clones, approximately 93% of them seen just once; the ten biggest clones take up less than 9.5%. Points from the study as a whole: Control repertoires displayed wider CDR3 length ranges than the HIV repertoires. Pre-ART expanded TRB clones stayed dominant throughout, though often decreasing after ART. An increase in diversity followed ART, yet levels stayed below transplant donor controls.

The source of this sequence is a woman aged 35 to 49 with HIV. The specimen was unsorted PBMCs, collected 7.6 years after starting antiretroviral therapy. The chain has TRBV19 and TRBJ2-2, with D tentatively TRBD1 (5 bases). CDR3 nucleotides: TGTGCCAGTAGTATTCAGGGTCGAAAAACCGGGGAGCTGTTTTTT. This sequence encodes CASSIQGRKTGELFF.